This TCR beta chain was captured in a study of PD-1 blockade in classical Hodgkin lymphoma. Across the whole study: Patients were treated with nivolumab at 3 mg/kg, and this was given intravenously every 2 weeks. Study-wide results and limits: Newly diagnosed patients were said to have less baseline TCR diversity than healthy donors did. There was a significant rise in CD4+ TCR diversity by C4D1, with no such rise for CD8+. Partial responders and progressors had significantly lower baseline TCR diversity.

With respect to this clone: Its target is unknown.

Assay used: immunoSEQ multiplex PCR; TCRdb lists only in-frame clones, some missing. The sample holds nearly 25,000 clones, 81% seen once. Every single patient, without exception, relapsed after autologous stem cell transplantation, and brentuximab vedotin exposure varied. This TCR came from a human donor with classical Hodgkin lymphoma. Here the sequenced sample was peripheral blood mononuclear cells (PBMCs), taken before the second cycle of nivolumab.

CDR3 nucleotide sequence: TGTGCCAGCAGTTACTCCCGGATTAATGAAAAACTGTTTTTT. Translation gives CASSYSRINEKLFF. The chain links TRBV6-5 to TRBJ1-4; D not resolved. Looked up from germline, CDR1 is MNHEY and CDR2 is SVGAGI. This CDR3 is built from 14 residues. Trimming pared 0 bases from V and 4 bases from J, leaving 6 bases between.